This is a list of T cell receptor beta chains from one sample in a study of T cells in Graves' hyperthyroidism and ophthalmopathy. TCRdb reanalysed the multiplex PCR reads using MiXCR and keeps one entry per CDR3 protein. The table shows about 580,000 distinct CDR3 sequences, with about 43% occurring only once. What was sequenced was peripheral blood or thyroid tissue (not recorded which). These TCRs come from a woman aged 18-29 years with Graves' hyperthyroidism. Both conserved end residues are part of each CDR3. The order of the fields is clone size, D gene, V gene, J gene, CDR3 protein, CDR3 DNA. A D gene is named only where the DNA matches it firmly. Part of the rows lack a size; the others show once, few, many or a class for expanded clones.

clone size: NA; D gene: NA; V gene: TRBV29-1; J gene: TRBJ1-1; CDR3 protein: CSVVGGGNNEAFF; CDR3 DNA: TGCAGCGTTGTTGGAGGAGGCAACAATGAAGCTTTCTTT
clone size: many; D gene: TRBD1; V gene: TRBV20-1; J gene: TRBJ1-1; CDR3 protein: CSARKGQGNTEAFF; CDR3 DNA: TGCAGTGCTAGAAAAGGACAGGGGAACACTGAAGCTTTCTTT
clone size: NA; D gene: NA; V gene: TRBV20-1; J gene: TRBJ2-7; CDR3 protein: CSAREASIYEQYF; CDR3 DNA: TGCAGTGCTAGAGAGGCTAGCATCTACGAGCAGTACTTC
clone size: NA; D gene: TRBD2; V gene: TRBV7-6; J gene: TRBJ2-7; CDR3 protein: CASSPLMAGGGYKQYF; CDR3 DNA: TGTGCCAGCAGCCCGCTGATGGCGGGAGGGGGGTACAAGCAGTACTTC
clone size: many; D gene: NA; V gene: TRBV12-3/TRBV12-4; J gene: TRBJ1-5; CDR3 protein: CASSLSRATNQPQHF; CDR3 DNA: TGTGCCAGCAGTTTGAGTAGGGCCACGAATCAGCCCCAGCATTTT
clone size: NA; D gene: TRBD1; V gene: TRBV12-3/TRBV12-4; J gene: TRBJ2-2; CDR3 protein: CASSLVWTGRAGELFF; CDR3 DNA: TGTGCCAGCAGTTTAGTCTGGACAGGGAGAGCCGGGGAGCTGTTTTTT
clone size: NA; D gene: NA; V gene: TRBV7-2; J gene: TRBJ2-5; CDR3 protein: CASSLARGGSETQYF; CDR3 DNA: TGTGCCAGCAGCTTAGCACGGGGCGGGTCGGAGACCCAGTACTTC
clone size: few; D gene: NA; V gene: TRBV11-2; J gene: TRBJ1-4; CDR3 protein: CASSRFGGGTNEKLFF; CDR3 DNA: TGTGCCAGCAGCCGGTTCGGGGGTGGGACTAATGAAAAACTGTTTTTT
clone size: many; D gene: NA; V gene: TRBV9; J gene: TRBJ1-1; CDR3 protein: CASSQRPRDTEAFF; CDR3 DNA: TGTGCCAGCAGCCAAAGGCCTCGGGATACTGAAGCTTTCTTT
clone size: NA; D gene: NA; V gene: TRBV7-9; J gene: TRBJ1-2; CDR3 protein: CASSSDGTGYGYTF; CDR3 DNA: TGTGCCAGCAGTTCCGACGGCACAGGGTATGGCTACACCTTC
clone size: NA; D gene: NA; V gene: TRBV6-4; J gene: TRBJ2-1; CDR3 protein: CASSYGGTASYNEQFF; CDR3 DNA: TGTGCCAGCAGTTATGGGGGTACCGCCTCCTACAATGAGCAGTTCTTC
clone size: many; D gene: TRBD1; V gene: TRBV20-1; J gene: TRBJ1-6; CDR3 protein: CSARDRGRYNSPLHF; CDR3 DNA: TGCAGTGCTAGGGACAGGGGTCGATATAATTCACCCCTCCACTTT
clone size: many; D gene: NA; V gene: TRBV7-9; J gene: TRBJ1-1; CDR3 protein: CASSVSGWDGAEAFF; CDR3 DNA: TGTGCCAGCAGCGTATCCGGTTGGGACGGGGCTGAAGCTTTCTTT
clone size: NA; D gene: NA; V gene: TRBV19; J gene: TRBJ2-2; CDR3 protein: CASSIKRLNTGELFF; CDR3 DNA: TGTGCCAGTAGTATCAAAAGACTGAACACCGGGGAGCTGTTTTTT
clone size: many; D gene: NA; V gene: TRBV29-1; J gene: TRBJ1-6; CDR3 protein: CSVALRAWLRDNSPLHF; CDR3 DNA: TGCAGCGTTGCTCTCCGTGCGTGGCTGCGGGATAATTCACCCCTCCACTTT
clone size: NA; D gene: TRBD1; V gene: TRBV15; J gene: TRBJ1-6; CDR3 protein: CATKTSGTGNSPLHF; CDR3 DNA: TGTGCCACCAAGACTAGCGGGACAGGAAATTCACCCCTCCACTTT
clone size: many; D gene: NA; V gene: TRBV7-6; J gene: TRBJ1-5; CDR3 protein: CASSLCQPQHF; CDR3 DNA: TGTGCCAGCAGCTTATGTCAGCCCCAGCATTTT
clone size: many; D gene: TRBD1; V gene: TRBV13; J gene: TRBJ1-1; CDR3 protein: CASSSWDRMNTEAFF; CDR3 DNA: TGTGCCAGCAGCTCATGGGACAGGATGAACACTGAAGCTTTCTTT
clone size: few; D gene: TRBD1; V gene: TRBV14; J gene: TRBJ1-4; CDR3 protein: CASSQGRGPEKLFF; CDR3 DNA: TGTGCCAGCAGCCAAGGCAGGGGGCCTGAAAAACTGTTTTTT
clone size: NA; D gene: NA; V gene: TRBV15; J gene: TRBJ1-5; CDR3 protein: CATSRTENQPQHF; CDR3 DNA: TGTGCCACCAGCCGCACAGAGAATCAGCCCCAGCATTTT
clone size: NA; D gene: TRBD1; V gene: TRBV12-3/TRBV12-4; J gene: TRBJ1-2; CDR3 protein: CASSVPTGIDGYTF; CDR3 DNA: TGTGCCAGCAGTGTCCCGACAGGGATAGATGGCTACACCTTC
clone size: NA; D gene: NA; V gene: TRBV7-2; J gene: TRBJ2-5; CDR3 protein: CASSLVNGASGFFQETQYF; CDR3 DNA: TGTGCCAGCAGCTTAGTGAATGGGGCCTCGGGCTTCTTTCAAGAGACCCAGTACTTC
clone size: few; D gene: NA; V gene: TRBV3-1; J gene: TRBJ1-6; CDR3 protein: CASSQQGGESYNSPLHF; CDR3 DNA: TGTGCCAGCAGCCAACAAGGGGGAGAGTCCTATAATTCACCCCTCCACTTT
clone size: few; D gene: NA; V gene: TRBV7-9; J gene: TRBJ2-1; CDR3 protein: CASSLTDNEQFF; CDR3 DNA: TGTGCCAGCAGCTTAACAGACAATGAGCAGTTCTTC
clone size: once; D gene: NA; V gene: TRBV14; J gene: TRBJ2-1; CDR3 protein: CASSQVWGNEQFF; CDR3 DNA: TGTGCCAGCAGCCAAGTTTGGGGAAATGAGCAGTTCTTC
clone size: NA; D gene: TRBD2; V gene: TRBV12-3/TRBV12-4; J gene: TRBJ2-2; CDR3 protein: CASSSSWTSGNTGELFF; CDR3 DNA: TGTGCCAGCAGTTCGTCCTGGACTAGCGGGAACACCGGGGAGCTGTTTTTT
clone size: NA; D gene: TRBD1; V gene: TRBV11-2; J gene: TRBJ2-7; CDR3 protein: CASSPTGNNEQYF; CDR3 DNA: TGTGCCAGCAGCCCGACAGGGAACAATGAGCAGTACTTC
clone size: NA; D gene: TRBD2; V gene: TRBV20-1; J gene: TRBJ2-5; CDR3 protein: CSARPAGGHQETQYF; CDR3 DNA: TGCAGTGCTAGACCAGCGGGAGGGCATCAAGAGACCCAGTACTTC
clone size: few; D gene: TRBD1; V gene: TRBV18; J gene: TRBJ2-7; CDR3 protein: CASAGGTGFRSYEQYF; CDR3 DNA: TGTGCCAGCGCCGGAGGGACAGGGTTCCGCTCCTACGAGCAGTACTTC
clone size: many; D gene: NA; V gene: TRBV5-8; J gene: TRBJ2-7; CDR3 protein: CASSLDGENYEQYF; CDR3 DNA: TGTGCCAGCAGCTTGGATGGAGAAAATTACGAGCAGTACTTC
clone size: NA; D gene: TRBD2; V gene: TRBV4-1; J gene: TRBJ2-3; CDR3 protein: CASSQDRPSGITDTQYF; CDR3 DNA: TGCGCCAGCAGCCAAGATCGTCCTAGCGGGATCACAGATACGCAGTATTTT
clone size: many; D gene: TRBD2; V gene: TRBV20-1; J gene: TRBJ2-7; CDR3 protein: CSARDIERGTYEQYF; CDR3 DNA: TGCAGTGCTAGAGATATCGAGCGGGGGACCTACGAGCAGTACTTC
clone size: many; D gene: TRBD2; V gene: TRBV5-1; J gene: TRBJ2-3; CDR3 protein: CASKLTSGTDTQYF; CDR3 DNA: TGCGCCAGCAAATTGACTAGCGGGACAGATACGCAGTATTTT
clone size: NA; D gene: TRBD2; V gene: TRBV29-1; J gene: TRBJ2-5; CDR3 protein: CSFRREGLETQYF; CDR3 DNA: TGCAGCTTTCGGCGGGAGGGCCTAGAGACCCAGTACTTC
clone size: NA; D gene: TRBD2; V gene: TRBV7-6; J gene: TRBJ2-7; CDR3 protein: CAYWTSGTYEQYF; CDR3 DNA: TGTGCCTATTGGACTAGCGGGACCTACGAGCAGTACTTC
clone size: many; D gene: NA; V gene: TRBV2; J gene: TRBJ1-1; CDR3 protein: CASKENTEAFF; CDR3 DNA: TGTGCCAGCAAGGAGAACACTGAAGCTTTCTTT
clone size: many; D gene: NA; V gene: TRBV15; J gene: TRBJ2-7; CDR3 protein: CATSIRLAYEQYF; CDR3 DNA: TGTGCCACCAGCATCAGACTAGCCTACGAGCAGTACTTC
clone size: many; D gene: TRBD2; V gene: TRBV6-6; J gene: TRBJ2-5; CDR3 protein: CASSTGGLGETQYF; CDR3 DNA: TGTGCCAGCAGTACCGGGGGGTTGGGAGAGACCCAGTACTTC
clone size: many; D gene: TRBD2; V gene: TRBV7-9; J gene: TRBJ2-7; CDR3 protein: CASTLTSGRANEQYF; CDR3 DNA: TGTGCCAGCACCCTGACTAGCGGGAGGGCCAACGAGCAGTACTTC
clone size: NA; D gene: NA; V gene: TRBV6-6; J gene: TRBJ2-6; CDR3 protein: CASREANVLTF; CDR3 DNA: TGTGCCTCCAGGGAGGCCAACGTCCTGACTTTC
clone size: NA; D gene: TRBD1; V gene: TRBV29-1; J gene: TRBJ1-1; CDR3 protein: CSRGTGNTEAFF; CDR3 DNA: TGCAGCCGAGGGACAGGGAACACTGAAGCTTTCTTT
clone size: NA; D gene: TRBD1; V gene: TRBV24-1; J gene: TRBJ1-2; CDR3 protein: CATSDSSLTGGYGYTF; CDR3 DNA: TGTGCCACCAGTGATTCGAGCTTGACAGGGGGCTATGGCTACACCTTC
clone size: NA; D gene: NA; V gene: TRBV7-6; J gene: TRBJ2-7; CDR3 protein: CASSRLLEQYF; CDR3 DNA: TGTGCCAGCAGCAGGCTGCTCGAGCAGTACTTC
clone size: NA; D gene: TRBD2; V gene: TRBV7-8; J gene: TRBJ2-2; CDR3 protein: CASSLSGITTGELFF; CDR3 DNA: TGTGCCAGCAGCTTAAGCGGGATTACGACCGGGGAGCTGTTTTTT
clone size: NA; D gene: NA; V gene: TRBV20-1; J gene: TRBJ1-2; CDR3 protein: CSVILAGRYGYTF; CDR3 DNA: TGCAGTGTCATACTAGCGGGAAGGTATGGCTACACCTTC
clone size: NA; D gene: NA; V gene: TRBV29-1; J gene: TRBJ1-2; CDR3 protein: CSARPGGGFVF; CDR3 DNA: TGCAGCGCCCGGCCTGGGGGGGGATTTGTCTTC
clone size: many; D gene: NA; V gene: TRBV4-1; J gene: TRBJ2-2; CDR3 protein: CASSPMGLAYNTGELFF; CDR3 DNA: TGCGCCAGCAGCCCTATGGGGCTAGCGTATAACACCGGGGAGCTGTTTTTT
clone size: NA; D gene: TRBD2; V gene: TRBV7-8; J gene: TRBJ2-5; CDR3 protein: CASSLRSTGRETQYF; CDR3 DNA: TGTGCCAGCAGCTTAAGGAGTACCGGGAGGGAGACCCAGTACTTC
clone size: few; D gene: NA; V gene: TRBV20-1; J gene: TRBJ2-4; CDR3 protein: CSARGTAEVIQYF; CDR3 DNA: TGCAGTGCTAGGGGTACAGCAGAGGTCATTCAGTACTTC
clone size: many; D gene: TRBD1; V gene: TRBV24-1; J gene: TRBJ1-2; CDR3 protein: CATSDLDRAEGYTF; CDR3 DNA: TGTGCCACCAGTGATTTAGACAGGGCGGAAGGCTACACCTTC
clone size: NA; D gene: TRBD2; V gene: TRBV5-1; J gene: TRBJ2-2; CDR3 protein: CASSLALLAGAGEQFF; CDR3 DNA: TGCGCCAGCAGCTTGGCTCTACTAGCGGGAGCAGGTGAGCAGTTTTTT
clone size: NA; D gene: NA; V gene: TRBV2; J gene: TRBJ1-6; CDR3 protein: CASGKGGSPLHF; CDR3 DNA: TGTGCCAGCGGTAAGGGGGGATCCCCCCTCCACTTT
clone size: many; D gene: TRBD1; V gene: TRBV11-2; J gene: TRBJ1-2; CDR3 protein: CASSSYRDRANYGYTF; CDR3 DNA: TGTGCCAGCAGCTCCTACCGGGACAGAGCTAACTATGGCTACACCTTC
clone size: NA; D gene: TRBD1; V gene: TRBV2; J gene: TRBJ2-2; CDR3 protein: CASTGQGIIGELFF; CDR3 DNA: TGTGCCAGCACCGGACAGGGGATTATCGGGGAGCTGTTTTTT
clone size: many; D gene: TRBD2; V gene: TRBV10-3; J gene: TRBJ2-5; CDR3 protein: CAIMREDQETQYF; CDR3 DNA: TGTGCCATCATGCGGGAGGATCAAGAGACCCAGTACTTC
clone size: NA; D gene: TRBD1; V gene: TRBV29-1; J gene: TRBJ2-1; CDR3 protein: CSGGQNNEQFF; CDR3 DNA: TGCAGCGGGGGACAGAACAATGAGCAGTTCTTC
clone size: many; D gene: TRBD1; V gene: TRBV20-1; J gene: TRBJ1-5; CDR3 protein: CSASRGPSNQPQHF; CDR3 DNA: TGCAGTGCTTCCAGGGGGCCGAGCAATCAGCCCCAGCATTTT
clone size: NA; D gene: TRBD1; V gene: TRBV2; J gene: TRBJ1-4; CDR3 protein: CASSERGPQGVSGKLFF; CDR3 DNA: TGTGCCAGCAGTGAAAGGGGGCCGCAGGGCGTTTCGGGAAAACTGTTTTTT
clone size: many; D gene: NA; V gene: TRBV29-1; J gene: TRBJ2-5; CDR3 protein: CSVEAGAGTQYF; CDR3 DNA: TGCAGCGTTGAGGCCGGGGCAGGGACCCAGTACTTC